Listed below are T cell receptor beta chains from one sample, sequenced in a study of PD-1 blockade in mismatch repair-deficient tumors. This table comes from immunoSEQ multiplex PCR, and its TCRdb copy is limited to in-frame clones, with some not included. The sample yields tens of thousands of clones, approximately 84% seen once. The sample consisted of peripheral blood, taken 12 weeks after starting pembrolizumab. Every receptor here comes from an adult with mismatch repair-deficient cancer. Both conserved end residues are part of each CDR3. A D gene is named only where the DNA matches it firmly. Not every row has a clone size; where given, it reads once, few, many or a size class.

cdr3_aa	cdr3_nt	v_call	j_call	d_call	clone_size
CSVEERGVGETQYF	TGCAGCGTTGAAGAACGAGGGGTCGGGGAGACCCAGTACTTC	TRBV29-1	TRBJ2-5	NA	NA
CASSLTPRAVVYGYTF	TGTGCCAGCAGCTTAACCCCCCGGGCAGTCGTCTATGGCTACACCTTC	TRBV11-2	TRBJ1-2	NA	NA
CASSLWENTGGTDTQYF	TGTGCCAGCAGTCTCTGGGAGAATACAGGGGGTACGGATACGCAGTATTTT	TRBV11-3	TRBJ2-3	TRBD1	NA
CASSPQPGRGFPGAFF	TGTGCCAGCTCACCACAGCCGGGACGGGGATTTCCAGGGGCTTTCTTT	TRBV18	TRBJ1-1	NA	few
CASSRGRSNEKLFF	TGTGCCAGCAGCCGGGGACGGAGTAATGAAAAACTGTTTTTT	TRBV7-2	TRBJ1-4	NA	once
CAWSTGGGYTF	TGTGCCTGGAGCACAGGGGGAGGCTACACCTTC	TRBV30	TRBJ1-2	TRBD1	few
CASSLLAGEIETQYF	TGTGCCAGCAGCTTATTAGCGGGAGAAATTGAGACCCAGTACTTC	TRBV11-1	TRBJ2-5	TRBD2	once
CASSEVDRGWNTEAFF	TGTGCCAGCAGTGAAGTCGACAGGGGCTGGAACACTGAAGCTTTCTTT	TRBV6-1	TRBJ1-1	TRBD1	NA
CASSRLGQGAIESSGANVLTF	TGCGCCAGCAGCCGCCTTGGACAGGGCGCAATCGAGAGCTCTGGGGCCAACGTCCTGACTTTC	TRBV5-1	TRBJ2-6	TRBD1	once
CASRRWDSDLGEKLFF	TGTGCCAGTAGACGATGGGACAGCGACCTTGGGGAAAAACTGTTTTTT	TRBV19	TRBJ1-4	TRBD1	NA
CAWNSGRKTGELFF	TGTGCCTGGAATAGCGGGAGGAAAACCGGGGAGCTGTTTTTT	TRBV30	TRBJ2-2	TRBD2	NA
CASSEYKGRDTQYF	TGTGCCAGCAGTGAATACAAGGGTCGAGATACGCAGTATTTT	TRBV25-1	TRBJ2-3	NA	NA
CASSLEAGVDEQYF	TGCGCCAGCAGCTTGGAAGCGGGAGTGGACGAGCAGTACTTC	TRBV5-1	TRBJ2-7	TRBD2	NA
CASRTVDTGSTGELFF	TGTGCCAGTAGAACCGTCGATACCGGGAGTACCGGGGAGCTGTTTTTT	TRBV19	TRBJ2-2	NA	NA
CASSLSSGFSYEQYF	TGCGCCAGCAGCTTGTCTTCAGGGTTCTCCTACGAGCAGTACTTC	TRBV5-1	TRBJ2-7	NA	NA
CASSPRQQEPQHF	TGTGCCAGCTCACCAAGGCAGCAGGAGCCCCAGCATTTT	TRBV18	TRBJ1-5	NA	NA
CAISESKSGNPYEQYF	TGTGCCATCAGTGAGTCGAAGAGCGGGAATCCCTACGAGCAGTACTTC	TRBV10-3	TRBJ2-7	TRBD2	NA
CASSNPMNTEAFF	TGTGCCAGCTCAAATCCGATGAACACTGAAGCTTTCTTT	TRBV18	TRBJ1-1	NA	NA
CASSLWGKSSYNEQFF	TGTGCCAGCAGCCTGTGGGGGAAAAGCTCCTACAATGAGCAGTTCTTC	TRBV11-1	TRBJ2-1	NA	NA
CASSLGVLGVPYGYTF	TGTGCCAGCAGCTTAGGTGTGTTAGGGGTTCCCTATGGCTACACCTTC	TRBV5-4	TRBJ1-2	NA	NA
CSARKTAEAFF	TGCAGTGCTAGAAAGACAGCTGAAGCTTTCTTT	TRBV20-1	TRBJ1-1	NA	NA
CASSLGEERTGSIQYF	TGTGCCAGCAGCTTGGGTGAGGAACGTACAGGGTCTATTCAGTACTTC	TRBV5-4	TRBJ2-5	NA	NA
CASTEQLNTEAFF	TGTGCCAGTACCGAACAGCTTAACACTGAAGCTTTCTTT	TRBV19	TRBJ1-1	NA	many
CASSPVVGYSGYTF	TGTGCCAGCAGCCCCGTCGTGGGGTACAGTGGCTACACCTTC	TRBV7-2	TRBJ1-2	NA	NA